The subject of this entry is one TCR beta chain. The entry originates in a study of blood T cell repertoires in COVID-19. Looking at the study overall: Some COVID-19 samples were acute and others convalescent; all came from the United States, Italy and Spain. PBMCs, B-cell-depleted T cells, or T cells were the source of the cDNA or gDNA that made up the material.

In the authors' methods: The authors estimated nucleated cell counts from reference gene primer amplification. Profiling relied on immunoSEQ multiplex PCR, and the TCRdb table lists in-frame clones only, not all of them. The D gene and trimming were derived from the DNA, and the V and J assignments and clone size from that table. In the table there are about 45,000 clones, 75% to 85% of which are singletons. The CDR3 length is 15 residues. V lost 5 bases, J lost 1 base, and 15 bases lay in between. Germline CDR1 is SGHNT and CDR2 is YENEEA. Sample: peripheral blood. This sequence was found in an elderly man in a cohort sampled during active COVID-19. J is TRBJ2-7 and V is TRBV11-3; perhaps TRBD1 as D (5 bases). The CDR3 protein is CASSQNTGSSYEQYF. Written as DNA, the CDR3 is TGTGCCAGCAGCCAAAATACAGGTTCGTCCTACGAGCAGTACTTC.